The entry below describes one TCR beta chain. Its antigen is not identified. A junction end diverges from the germline sequence, so it may reflect a read error. There are 14 residues in the CDR3. From germline, CDR1 is SGHVS and CDR2 FQNEAQ. The entry originates in a study of blood T cells in healthy people across ages. Study observations and caveats: More naive CD4+ cells and higher diversity marked long-lived donors relative to aged donors. Without sorted subsets, naive and antigen-experienced compartments could not be conclusively compared.

Together with a sample-barcoded 5' primer, a J-beta primer mix was included in a second PCR lasting about 7 to 11 cycles. Unique molecular identifiers of 12 random nucleotides labeled each cDNA. TCRdb redid the calling of the 5' RACE reads with MiXCR, one entry per CDR3 protein. The data hold 1.5 million to 2 million distinct CDR3 sequences, with about two fifths observed a single time. V gene TRBV7-8 combines with J gene TRBJ1-4; D not certain. The specimen was blood. The TCR originated in a human donor in good health. The CDR3 DNA reads TGTGCCAGCAGCCCGCGCGATACTAATGAAAAACCGTTTTTT. It encodes CASSPRDTNEKPFF.